Listed below are T cell receptor beta chains from one sample, sequenced in a study of T cells after yellow fever vaccination. MiXCR, applied by TCRdb to the 5' RACE reads, yields one record per CDR3 protein. The table shows about 210,000 distinct CDR3 sequences, with about 3% occurring only once. The source material was CD4+ T cells sorted from PBMCs, sampled 10 days after the yellow fever booster vaccination. All receptors derive from a man aged 18 to 35 who received the YFV17D yellow fever vaccine. CDR3s include the opening cysteine and the closing phenylalanine or tryptophan. D genes are given only for firm matches. Some rows mark clone size as missing; the rest say once, few, many or name a class of expanded clone.

TGTGCCAGCAGACTAGCGGGGAACACCGGGGAGCTGTTTTTT,CASRLAGNTGELFF,TRBD2,TRBJ2-2,few,TRBV4-2
TGTGCCATCAGGGAGAGACAGGGGGCAGATACGCAGTATTTT,CAIRERQGADTQYF,TRBD1,TRBJ2-3,few,TRBV10-3
TGCGCCAGCAGCTTGGTAGGGTCGGTTTCTGGAAACACCATATATTTT,CASSLVGSVSGNTIYF,NA,TRBJ1-3,few,TRBV5-1
TGTGCCAGCAGTCCTCGGACAGGGGGGAGGAACGAGCAGTACTTC,CASSPRTGGRNEQYF,TRBD1,TRBJ2-7,NA,TRBV6-5
TGTGCCAGCAGCCAAGCACGGGTGCCCTCCTACGAGCAGTACTTC,CASSQARVPSYEQYF,NA,TRBJ2-7,many,TRBV3-1
TGTGCCAGCAGCTCTGGGTCTTCCACTGAAGCTTTCTTT,CASSSGSSTEAFF,NA,TRBJ1-1,NA,TRBV7-2
TGTGCCAGCAGGTCTCCTCTCCGGACTAGCGGGGGGAAAGAGGGCGAGCAGTACTTC,CASRSPLRTSGGKEGEQYF,TRBD2,TRBJ2-7,NA,TRBV2
TGTGCCAGCAGCTTGAAACTAGCTTCAGATACGCAGTATTTT,CASSLKLASDTQYF,NA,TRBJ2-3,NA,TRBV5-4
TGCAGTGCACCAAGCCCAGGGACAGGGGAGACCCAGTACTTC,CSAPSPGTGETQYF,TRBD1,TRBJ2-5,many,TRBV20-1
TGCGCCAGCAGCCAAAGCCCCACTACTAGCGGGGGGATGGATACGCAGTATTTT,CASSQSPTTSGGMDTQYF,TRBD2,TRBJ2-3,few,TRBV4-3
TGCGCCAGCAGCCCCCTTGGGGGGAATGAAAAACTGTTTTTT,CASSPLGGNEKLFF,NA,TRBJ1-4,many,TRBV4-1
TGTGCCAGCAGTCCGGCCCAGGGTTACACCGGGGAGCTGTTTTTT,CASSPAQGYTGELFF,NA,TRBJ2-2,many,TRBV12-3/TRBV12-4
TGTGCCAGCAGCCAGAATGAAGGTTTGACCCTCCACTTT,CASSQNEGLTLHF,NA,TRBJ1-6,many,TRBV3-1
TGTGCCAGAAGCTTGGTGGGGCCCGTGGATAATTCACCCCTCCACTTT,CARSLVGPVDNSPLHF,NA,TRBJ1-6,NA,TRBV5-3
TGTGCCAGCAGCTTATCCCACGGACAGGGAGATAATGAAAAACTGTTTTTT,CASSLSHGQGDNEKLFF,TRBD1,TRBJ1-4,many,TRBV13
TGCAGTGCTAGAGATAGGAAGGGGGCGGACACTGAAGCTTTCTTT,CSARDRKGADTEAFF,TRBD1,TRBJ1-1,many,TRBV20-1
TGTGCCAGCAGCTTACAGGGGGCGAACACTGAAGCTTTCTTT,CASSLQGANTEAFF,TRBD1,TRBJ1-1,many,TRBV6-5
TGCGCCAGCAGCCCAGCGACGAGCGCTGGCTACACCTTC,CASSPATSAGYTF,NA,TRBJ1-2,many,TRBV5-1
TGTGCCAGCAGCCTATTACCGGGGGGCGCGAGCAATCAGCCCCAGCATTTT,CASSLLPGGASNQPQHF,NA,TRBJ1-5,many,TRBV7-2
TGCGGGGGTTCGGGACAGGGGAATTCACCCCTCCACTTT,CGGSGQGNSPLHF,TRBD1,TRBJ1-6,NA,TRBV20-1
TGCGCCAGCAGTCAGGGCGCTGGCGTCCGGGACAGGGCCATTGAGCCCCAGCATTTT,CASSQGAGVRDRAIEPQHF,TRBD1,TRBJ1-5,few,TRBV23-1
TGCGCCAGCAGCATTTACACTCCGGGACTAGCGGGGGGGCCTGGCACAGATACGCAGTATTTT,CASSIYTPGLAGGPGTDTQYF,TRBD2,TRBJ2-3,few,TRBV5-1
TGTGCCAGCAGTTACTCCCATCCCGGATACGGTGGTGAAAAACTGTTTTTT,CASSYSHPGYGGEKLFF,NA,TRBJ1-4,NA,TRBV6-5
TGCAGCGTTGAGGGCGGACAGGGGATGGCCAATGAGCAGTTCTTC,CSVEGGQGMANEQFF,TRBD1,TRBJ2-1,NA,TRBV29-1
TGTGCCAGCAGCGTATTGGGACGGGGCGGGCGCTACACCTTC,CASSVLGRGGRYTF,NA,TRBJ1-2,NA,TRBV9
TGTGCCAGCAGCCTGCCCCTCTTAGCTAACTATGGCTACACCTTC,CASSLPLLANYGYTF,NA,TRBJ1-2,few,TRBV5-8
TGCGCCAGCAGCCAAAATCGGACAGGGATCACCAGGGGGGAGCAGTACTTC,CASSQNRTGITRGEQYF,TRBD1,TRBJ2-7,many,TRBV5-1
TGTGCCAGCAGCACCATTGGACAGGGGGGTGAGCAGTTCTTC,CASSTIGQGGEQFF,TRBD1,TRBJ2-1,NA,TRBV7-3
TGTGCCAGCAGCCAAGGGGCTACAGGCGGTTATCAGCCCCAGCATTTT,CASSQGATGGYQPQHF,NA,TRBJ1-5,NA,TRBV3-1
TGTGCCAGCAGTTCCCGGTGGGACACCGGGGAGCTGTTTTTT,CASSSRWDTGELFF,NA,TRBJ2-2,many,TRBV7-2
TGTGCCAGCAGCTTAGATCGCCTAGCCGGAGACTCAAGGTTCTTC,CASSLDRLAGDSRFF,NA,TRBJ2-1,NA,TRBV11-2
TGTGCCAGCAGCTCCAGGGAAGGTTACAATTCACCCCTCCACTTT,CASSSREGYNSPLHF,NA,TRBJ1-6,few,TRBV7-2
TGCAGCGCCAAAAGCGAGGGCAACGGTGGCTACACCTTC,CSAKSEGNGGYTF,NA,TRBJ1-2,few,TRBV29-1
TGTGCCAGCAGCTCGAAGGACCCTAGAAGGGTTAGTGAGCAGTTCTTC,CASSSKDPRRVSEQFF,NA,TRBJ2-1,many,TRBV11-2
TGCAGTGGCGTACAGGGTGGTTTGGCTGAAGCTTTCTTT,CSGVQGGLAEAFF,NA,TRBJ1-1,NA,TRBV20-1
TGTGCCAGCAGCCACCGGGACAGGGTACCTGAGTCACCCCTCCACTTT,CASSHRDRVPESPLHF,TRBD1,TRBJ1-6,few,TRBV3-1
TGCGCCAGCAGCCAAGCCTCGGGCCACAATCAGCCCCAGCATTTT,CASSQASGHNQPQHF,NA,TRBJ1-5,many,TRBV4-3
TGCGCCAGCTTGGGGGGCAGGGAGCTGTTTTTT,CASLGGRELFF,NA,TRBJ2-2,many,TRBV10-1
TGTGCCATCAGTGCGAATGAGGATACGCAGTATTTT,CAISANEDTQYF,NA,TRBJ2-3,many,TRBV10-3